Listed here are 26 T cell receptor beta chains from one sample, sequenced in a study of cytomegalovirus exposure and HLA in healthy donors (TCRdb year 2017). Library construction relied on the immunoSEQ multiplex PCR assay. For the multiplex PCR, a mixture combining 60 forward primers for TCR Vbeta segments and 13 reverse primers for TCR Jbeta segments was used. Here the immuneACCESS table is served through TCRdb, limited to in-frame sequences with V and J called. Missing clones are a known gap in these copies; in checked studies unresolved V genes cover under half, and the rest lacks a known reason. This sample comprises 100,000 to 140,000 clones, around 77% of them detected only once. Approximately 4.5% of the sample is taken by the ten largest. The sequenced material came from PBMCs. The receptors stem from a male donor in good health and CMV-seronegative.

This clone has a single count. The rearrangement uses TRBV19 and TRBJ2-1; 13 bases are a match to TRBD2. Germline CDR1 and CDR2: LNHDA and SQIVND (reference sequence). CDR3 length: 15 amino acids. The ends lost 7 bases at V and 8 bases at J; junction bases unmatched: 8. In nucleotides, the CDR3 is TGTGCCAGTACCAAGACTAGCGGGAGGTTGTATGAGCAGTTCTTC. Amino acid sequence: CASTKTSGRLYEQFF.

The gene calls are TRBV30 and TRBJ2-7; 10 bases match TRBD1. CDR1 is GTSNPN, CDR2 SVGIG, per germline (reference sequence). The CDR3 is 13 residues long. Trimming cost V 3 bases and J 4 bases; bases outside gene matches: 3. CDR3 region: CAWRGQGKYEQYF. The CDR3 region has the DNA TGTGCCTGGAGGGGACAGGGGAAGTACGAGCAGTACTTC.

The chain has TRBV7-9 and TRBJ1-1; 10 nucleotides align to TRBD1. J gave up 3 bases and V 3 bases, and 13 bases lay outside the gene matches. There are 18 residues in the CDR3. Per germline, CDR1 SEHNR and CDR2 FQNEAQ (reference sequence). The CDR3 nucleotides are TGTGCCAGCAGCTTTAAGGGGACAGGGGTTTCAGCGGACACTGAAGCTTTCTTT. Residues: CASSFKGTGVSADTEAFF.

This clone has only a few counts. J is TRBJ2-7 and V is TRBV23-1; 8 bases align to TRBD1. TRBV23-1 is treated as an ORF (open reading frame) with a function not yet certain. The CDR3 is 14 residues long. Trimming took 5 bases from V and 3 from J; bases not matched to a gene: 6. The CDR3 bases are TGCGCCAGCAGTTTGACAGGGGAAATCTACGAGCAGTACTTC. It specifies CASSLTGEIYEQYF.

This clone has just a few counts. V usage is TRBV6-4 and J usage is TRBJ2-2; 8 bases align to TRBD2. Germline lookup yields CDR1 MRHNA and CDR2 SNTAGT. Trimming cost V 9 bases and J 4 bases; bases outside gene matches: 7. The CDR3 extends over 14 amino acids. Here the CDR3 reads CARRGGRSTGELFF. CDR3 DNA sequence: TGTGCCAGACGGGGCGGGAGGTCCACCGGGGAGCTGTTTTTT.

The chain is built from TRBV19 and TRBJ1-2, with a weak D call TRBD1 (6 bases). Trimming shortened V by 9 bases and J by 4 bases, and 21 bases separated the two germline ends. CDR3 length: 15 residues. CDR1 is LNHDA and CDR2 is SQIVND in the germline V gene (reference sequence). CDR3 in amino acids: CASYNQRGAGYGYTF. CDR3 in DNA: TGTGCCAGCTATAATCAACGGGGGGCCGGCTATGGCTACACCTTC.

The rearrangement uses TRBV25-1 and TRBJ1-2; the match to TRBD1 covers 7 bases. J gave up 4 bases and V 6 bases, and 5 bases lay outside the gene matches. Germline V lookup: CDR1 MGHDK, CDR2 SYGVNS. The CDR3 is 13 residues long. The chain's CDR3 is CASRGTASYGYTF. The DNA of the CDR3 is TGTGCCAGCAGGGGGACAGCCTCCTATGGCTACACCTTC.

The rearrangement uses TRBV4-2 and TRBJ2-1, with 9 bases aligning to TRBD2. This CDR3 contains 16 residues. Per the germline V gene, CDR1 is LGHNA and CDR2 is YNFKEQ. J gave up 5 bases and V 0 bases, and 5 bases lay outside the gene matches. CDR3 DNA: TGTGCCAGCAGCCAAGAAGGGTTAGCGGGAGACAATGAGCAGTTCTTC. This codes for CASSQEGLAGDNEQFF.

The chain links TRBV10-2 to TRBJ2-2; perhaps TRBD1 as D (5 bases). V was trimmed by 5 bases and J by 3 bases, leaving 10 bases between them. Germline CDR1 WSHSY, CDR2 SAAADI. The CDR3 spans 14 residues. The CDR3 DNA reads TGCGCCAGCAGTAGGACAAGAGACACCGGGGAGCTGTTTTTT. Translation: CASSRTRDTGELFF.

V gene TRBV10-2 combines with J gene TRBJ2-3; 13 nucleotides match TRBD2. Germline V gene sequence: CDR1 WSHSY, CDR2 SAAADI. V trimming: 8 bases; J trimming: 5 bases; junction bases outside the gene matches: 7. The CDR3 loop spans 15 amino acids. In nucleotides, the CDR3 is TGCGCCAGCCGGACTAGCGGGAGTCTCGGAGATACGCAGTATTTT. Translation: CASRTSGSLGDTQYF.

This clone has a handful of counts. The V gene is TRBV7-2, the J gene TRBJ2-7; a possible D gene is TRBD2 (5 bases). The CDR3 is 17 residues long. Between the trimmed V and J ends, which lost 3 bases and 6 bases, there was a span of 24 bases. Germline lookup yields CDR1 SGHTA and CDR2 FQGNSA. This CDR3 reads CASSFSPGSAPWGEQYF. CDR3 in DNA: TGTGCCAGCAGCTTCTCCCCTGGGAGCGCGCCCTGGGGCGAGCAGTACTTC.

The CDR3, as DNA: TGCAGCGTTGTGTGGCTGGACCAAGGGGATCATCAGCCCCAGCATTTT. Its translation is CSVVWLDQGDHQPQHF. The chain couples TRBV29-1 to TRBJ1-5, with TRBD1 as a possible D gene (5 bases). Per the germline V gene, CDR1 is SQVTM and CDR2 is ANQGSEA. V was clipped by 4 bases and J by 5 bases, with 21 bases between them. The CDR3 covers 16 residues.

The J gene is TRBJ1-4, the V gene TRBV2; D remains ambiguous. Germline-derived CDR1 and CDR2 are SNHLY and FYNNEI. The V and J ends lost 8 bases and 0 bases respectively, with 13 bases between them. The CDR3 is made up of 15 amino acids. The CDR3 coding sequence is TGTGCCAGCGTCATCGGTAGTTCAACTAATGAAAAACTGTTTTTT. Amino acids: CASVIGSSTNEKLFF.

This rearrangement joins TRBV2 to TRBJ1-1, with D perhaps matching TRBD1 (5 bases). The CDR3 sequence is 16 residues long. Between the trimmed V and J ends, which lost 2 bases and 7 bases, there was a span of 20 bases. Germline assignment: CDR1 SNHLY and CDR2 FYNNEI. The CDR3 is CASSERGPLPTNEAFF. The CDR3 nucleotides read TGTGCCAGCAGTGAAAGGGGCCCTCTCCCGACAAATGAAGCTTTCTTT.

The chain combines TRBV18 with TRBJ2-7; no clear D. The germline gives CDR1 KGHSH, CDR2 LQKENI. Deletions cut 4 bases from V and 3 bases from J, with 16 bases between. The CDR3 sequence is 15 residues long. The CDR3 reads CASSLLETRGYEQYF. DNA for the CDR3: TGTGCCAGCTCACTCCTTGAAACGCGTGGCTACGAGCAGTACTTC.

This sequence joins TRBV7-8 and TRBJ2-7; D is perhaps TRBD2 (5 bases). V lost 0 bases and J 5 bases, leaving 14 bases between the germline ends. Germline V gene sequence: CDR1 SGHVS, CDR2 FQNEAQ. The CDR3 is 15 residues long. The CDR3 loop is CASSLALATENEQYF. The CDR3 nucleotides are TGTGCCAGCAGCTTAGCGTTAGCGACTGAGAACGAGCAGTACTTC.

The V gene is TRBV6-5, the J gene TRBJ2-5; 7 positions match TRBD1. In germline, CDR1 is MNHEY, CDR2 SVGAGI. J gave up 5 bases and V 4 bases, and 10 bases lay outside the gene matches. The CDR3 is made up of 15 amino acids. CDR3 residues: CASSWNRGRGETQYF. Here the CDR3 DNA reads TGTGCCAGCAGTTGGAACAGGGGAAGAGGGGAGACCCAGTACTTC.

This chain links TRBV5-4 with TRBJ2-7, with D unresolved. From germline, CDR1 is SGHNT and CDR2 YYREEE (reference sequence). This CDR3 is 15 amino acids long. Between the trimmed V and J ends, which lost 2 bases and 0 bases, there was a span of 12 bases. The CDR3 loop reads CASSLVAVSSYEQYF. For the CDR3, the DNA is TGTGCCAGCAGCTTAGTGGCGGTGAGCTCCTACGAGCAGTACTTC. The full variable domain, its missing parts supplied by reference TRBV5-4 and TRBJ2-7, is ETGVTQSPTHLIKTRGQQVTLRCSSQSGHNTVSWYQQALGQGPQFIFQYYREEENGRGNFPPRFSGLQFPNYSSELNVNALELDDSALYLCASSLVAVSSYEQYFGPGTRLTVT.

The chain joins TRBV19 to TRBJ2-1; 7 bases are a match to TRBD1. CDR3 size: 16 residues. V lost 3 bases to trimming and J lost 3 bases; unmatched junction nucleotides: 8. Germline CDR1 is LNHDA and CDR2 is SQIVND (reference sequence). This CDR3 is CASSIKGGMGYNEQFF. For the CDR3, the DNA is TGTGCCAGTAGTATTAAAGGGGGCATGGGCTACAATGAGCAGTTCTTC.

The CDR3 DNA is TGCGCCAGCAGCTTGGACGGAGCCCCGAACACTGAAGCTTTCTTT. Translation: CASSLDGAPNTEAFF. The V gene is TRBV5-1, the J gene TRBJ1-1, with unresolved D. The V and J ends lost 0 bases and 1 base respectively, with 10 bases between them. Germline values: CDR1 SGHRS, CDR2 YFSETQ. This CDR3 spans 15 amino acids. The variable domain in full, with the rest retrieved from reference TRBV5-1 and TRBJ1-1, is KAGVTQTPRYLIKTRGQQVTLSCSPISGHRSVSWYQQTPGQGLQFLFEYFSETQRNKGNFPGRFSGRQFSNSRSEMNVSTLELGDSALYLCASSLDGAPNTEAFFGQGTRLTVV.

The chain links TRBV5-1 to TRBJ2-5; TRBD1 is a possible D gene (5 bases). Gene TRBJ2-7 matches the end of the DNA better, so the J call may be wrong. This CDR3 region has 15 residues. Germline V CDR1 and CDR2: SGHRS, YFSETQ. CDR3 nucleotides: TGCGCCAGCAGATACTCCGGGCAGGGATCCTACGAGCAGTACTTC. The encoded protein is CASRYSGQGSYEQYF.

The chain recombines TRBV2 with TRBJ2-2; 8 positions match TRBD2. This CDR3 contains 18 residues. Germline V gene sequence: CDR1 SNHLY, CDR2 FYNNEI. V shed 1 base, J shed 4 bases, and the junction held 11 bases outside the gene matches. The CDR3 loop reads CASSEGPSGPGPTGELFF. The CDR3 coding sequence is TGTGCCAGCAGTGAAGGGCCTAGCGGGCCCGGCCCCACCGGGGAGCTGTTTTTT.

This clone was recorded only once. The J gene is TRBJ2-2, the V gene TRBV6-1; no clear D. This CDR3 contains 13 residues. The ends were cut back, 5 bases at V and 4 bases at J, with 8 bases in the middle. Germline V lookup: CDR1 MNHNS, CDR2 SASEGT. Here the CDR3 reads CASSPGPTGELFF. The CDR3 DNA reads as TGTGCCAGCAGTCCGGGTCCCACCGGGGAGCTGTTTTTT.

DNA for the CDR3: TGTGCCAGCTCACCGACCGACATAGGTGGAAATGAGCAGTTCTTC. Its protein is CASSPTDIGGNEQFF. The chain employs TRBV18 and TRBJ2-1; D is unresolved. This CDR3 comprises 15 residues. Germline V gene data show CDR1 as KGHSH and CDR2 as LQKENI. Trimming pared 3 bases from V and 7 bases from J, leaving 16 bases between.

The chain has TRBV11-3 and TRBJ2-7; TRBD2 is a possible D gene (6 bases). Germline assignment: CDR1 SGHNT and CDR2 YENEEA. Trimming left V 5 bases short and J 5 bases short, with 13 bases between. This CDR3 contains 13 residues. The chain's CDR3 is CASSPLTSDEQYF. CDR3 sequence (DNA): TGTGCCAGCAGCCCCTTGACTAGTGACGAGCAGTACTTC.

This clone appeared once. The CDR3: CASSQFGASDNEQFF. As DNA, the CDR3 is TGTGCCAGCAGCCAATTCGGGGCTAGCGACAATGAGCAGTTCTTC. V gene TRBV4-2 combines with J gene TRBJ2-1, with D possibly being TRBD2 (6 bases). The germline V gene has CDR1 LGHNA and CDR2 YNFKEQ. The length of the CDR3 is 15 residues. V lost 2 bases to trimming and J lost 5 bases, with 13 bases between them.